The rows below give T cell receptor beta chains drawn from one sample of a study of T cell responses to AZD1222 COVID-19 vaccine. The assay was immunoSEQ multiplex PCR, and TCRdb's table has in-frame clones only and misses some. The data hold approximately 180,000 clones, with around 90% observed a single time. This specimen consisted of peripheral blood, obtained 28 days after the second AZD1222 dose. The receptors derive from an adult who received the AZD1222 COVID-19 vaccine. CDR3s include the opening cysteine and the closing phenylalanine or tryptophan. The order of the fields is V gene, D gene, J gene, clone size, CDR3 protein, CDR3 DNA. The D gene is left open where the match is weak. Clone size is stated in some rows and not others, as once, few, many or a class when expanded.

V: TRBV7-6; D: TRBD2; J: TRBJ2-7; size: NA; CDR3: CASSLVPREGYEQYF; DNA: TGTGCCAGCAGCTTAGTTCCCCGGGAGGGCTACGAGCAGTACTTC
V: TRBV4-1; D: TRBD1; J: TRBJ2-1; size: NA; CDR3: CASSPPDRDPWSEQFF; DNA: TGCGCCAGCAGCCCTCCCGACAGGGACCCATGGAGTGAGCAGTTCTTC
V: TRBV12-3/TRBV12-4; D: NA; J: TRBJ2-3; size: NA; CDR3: CASSLFTDTQYF; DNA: TGTGCCAGCAGTTTATTCACAGATACGCAGTATTTT
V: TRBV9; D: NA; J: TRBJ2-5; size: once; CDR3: CASSVGGVAETQYF; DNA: TGTGCCAGCAGCGTAGGTGGGGTAGCAGAGACCCAGTACTTC
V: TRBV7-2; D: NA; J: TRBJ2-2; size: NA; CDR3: CASSPIIVQNTGELFF; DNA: TGTGCCAGCAGCCCAATAATCGTGCAGAACACCGGGGAGCTGTTTTTT
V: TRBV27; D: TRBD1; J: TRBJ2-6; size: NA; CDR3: CASSSGTADLSSGANVLTF; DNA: TGTGCCAGCAGTTCAGGGACAGCCGATTTGAGCTCTGGGGCCAACGTCCTGACTTTC
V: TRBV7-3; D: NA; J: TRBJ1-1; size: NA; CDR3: CASSSARGTEAFF; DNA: TGTGCCAGCAGCTCCGCGCGGGGAACTGAAGCTTTCTTT
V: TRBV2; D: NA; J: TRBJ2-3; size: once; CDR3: CASSEAGDTQYF; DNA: TGTGCCAGCAGTGAGGCTGGAGATACGCAGTATTTT
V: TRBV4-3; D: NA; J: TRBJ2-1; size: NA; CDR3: CASSPGGPGNEQFF; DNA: TGCGCCAGCAGCCCTGGGGGTCCAGGGAATGAGCAGTTCTTC
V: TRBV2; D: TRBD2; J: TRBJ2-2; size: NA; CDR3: CASSASGGNTGELFF; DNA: TGTGCCAGCAGCGCTAGCGGGGGGAACACCGGGGAGCTGTTTTTT
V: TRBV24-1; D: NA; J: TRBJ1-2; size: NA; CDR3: CATSDSAGGGGNYGYTF; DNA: TGTGCCACCAGTGATTCGGCAGGCGGGGGGGGAAACTATGGCTACACCTTC
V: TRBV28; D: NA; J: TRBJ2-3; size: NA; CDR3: CASRTSTDTQYF; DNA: TGTGCCAGCAGAACTAGCACAGATACGCAGTATTTT
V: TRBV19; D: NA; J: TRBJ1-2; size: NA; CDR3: CASKGEYYGYTF; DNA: TGTGCCTCCAAGGGGGAGTACTATGGCTACACCTTC
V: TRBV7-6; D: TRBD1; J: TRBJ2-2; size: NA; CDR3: CASSPRQGQNTGELFF; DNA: TGTGCCAGCAGCCCCCGACAGGGGCAGAACACCGGGGAGCTGTTTTTT
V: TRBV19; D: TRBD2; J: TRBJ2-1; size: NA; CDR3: CASSIRAGVAYNEQFF; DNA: TGTGCCAGTAGTATCCGCGCGGGAGTAGCCTACAATGAGCAGTTCTTC
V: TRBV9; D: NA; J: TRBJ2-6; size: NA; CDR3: CASSTREWAGANVLTF; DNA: TGTGCCAGCAGCACCCGGGAGTGGGCAGGGGCCAACGTCCTGACTTTC
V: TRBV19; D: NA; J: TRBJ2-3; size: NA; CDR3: CASSIAATQYF; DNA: TGTGCCAGTAGTATAGCGGCTACGCAGTATTTT
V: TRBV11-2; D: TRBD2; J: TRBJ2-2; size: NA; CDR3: CASSLRGREGTGELFF; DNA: TGTGCCAGCAGCTTAAGAGGTCGGGAGGGCACCGGGGAGCTGTTTTTT
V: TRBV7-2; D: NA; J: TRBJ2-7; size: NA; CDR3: CASSPHDRYEQYF; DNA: TGTGCCAGCAGCCCCCACGACCGCTACGAGCAGTACTTC
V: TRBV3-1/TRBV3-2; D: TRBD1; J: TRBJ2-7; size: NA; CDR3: CASSPLTGGYEQYF; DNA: TGTGCCAGCAGCCCCTTGACAGGGGGCTACGAGCAGTACTTC
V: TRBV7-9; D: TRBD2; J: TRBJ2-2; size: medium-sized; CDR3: CASSTLAGGRTGELFF; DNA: TGTGCCAGCAGCACGCTTGCGGGAGGGCGCACCGGGGAGCTGTTTTTT
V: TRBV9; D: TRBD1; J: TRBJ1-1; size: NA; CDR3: CASSVARGGTEAFF; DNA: TGTGCCAGCAGCGTAGCCAGGGGGGGAACTGAAGCTTTCTTT
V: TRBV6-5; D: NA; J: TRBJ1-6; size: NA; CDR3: CASSYRGDYNSPLHF; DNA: TGTGCCAGCAGTTACAGGGGGGATTATAATTCACCCCTCCACTTT
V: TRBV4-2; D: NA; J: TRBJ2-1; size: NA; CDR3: CASSQETRAGSVNEQFF; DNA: TGTGCCAGCAGCCAAGAAACGCGTGCGGGTTCGGTCAATGAGCAGTTCTTC
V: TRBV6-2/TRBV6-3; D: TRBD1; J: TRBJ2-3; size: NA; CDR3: CASSYSRTGPTADTQYF; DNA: TGTGCCAGCAGTTACTCAAGGACAGGGCCCACCGCAGATACGCAGTATTTT
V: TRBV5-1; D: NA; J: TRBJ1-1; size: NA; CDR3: CASSGTGRVGTEAFF; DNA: TGCGCCAGCAGCGGTACAGGGAGGGTTGGCACTGAAGCTTTCTTT
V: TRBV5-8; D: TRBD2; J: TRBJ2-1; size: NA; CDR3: CASSLGSGRANEQFF; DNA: TGTGCCAGCAGCTTGGGTAGCGGGAGGGCGAATGAGCAGTTCTTC
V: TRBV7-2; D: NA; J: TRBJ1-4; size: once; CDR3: CASSSGGELFF; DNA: TGTGCCAGCAGCTCCGGCGGAGAACTGTTTTTT
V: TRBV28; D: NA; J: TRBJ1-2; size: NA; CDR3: CASRAAVYTF; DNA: TGTGCCAGCAGGGCGGCGGTCTACACCTTC
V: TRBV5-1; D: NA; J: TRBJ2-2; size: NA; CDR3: CASSSANGGRTGELFF; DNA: TGCGCCAGCAGCTCCGCAAATGGCGGGCGCACCGGGGAGCTGTTTTTT
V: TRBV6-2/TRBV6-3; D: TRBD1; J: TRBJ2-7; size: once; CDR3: CASSTPDRVLYEQYF; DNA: TGTGCCAGCAGTACGCCGGACAGGGTGCTCTACGAGCAGTACTTC
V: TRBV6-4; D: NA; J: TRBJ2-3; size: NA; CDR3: CASSDSDTDTQYF; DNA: TGTGCCAGCAGTGACTCGGACACAGATACGCAGTATTTT
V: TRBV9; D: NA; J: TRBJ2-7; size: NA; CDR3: CASSVGSRTVGVQYF; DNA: TGTGCCAGCAGCGTAGGGTCCCGGACTGTCGGGGTGCAGTACTTC
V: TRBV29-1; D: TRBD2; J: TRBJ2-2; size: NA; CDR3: CSTSAGAGELFF; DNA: TGCAGCACCTCAGCGGGAGCCGGGGAGCTGTTTTTT
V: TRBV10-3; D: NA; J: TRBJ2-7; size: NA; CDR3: CAISASSGSYEQYF; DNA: TGTGCCATCAGTGCTAGTAGCGGCTCCTACGAGCAGTACTTC
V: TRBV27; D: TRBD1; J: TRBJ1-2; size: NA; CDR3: CASSLQTGGGYGYTF; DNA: TGTGCCAGCAGTTTGCAGACAGGGGGCGGATATGGCTACACCTTC
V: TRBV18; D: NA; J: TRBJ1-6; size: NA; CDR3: CASSPQREGSSPLHF; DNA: TGTGCCAGCTCACCACAAAGGGAAGGGTCGTCACCCCTCCACTTT
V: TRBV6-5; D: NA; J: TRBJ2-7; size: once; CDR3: CASSPLPRTAYEQYF; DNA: TGTGCCAGCAGTCCACTGCCTAGGACGGCTTACGAGCAGTACTTC
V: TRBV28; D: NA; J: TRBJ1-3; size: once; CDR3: CASSLGGAGNTIYF; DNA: TGTGCCAGCAGTTTAGGGGGAGCTGGAAACACCATATATTTT
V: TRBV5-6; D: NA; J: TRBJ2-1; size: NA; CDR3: CASSPRDWGPEQFF; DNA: TGTGCCAGCAGCCCGAGGGACTGGGGCCCGGAGCAGTTCTTC
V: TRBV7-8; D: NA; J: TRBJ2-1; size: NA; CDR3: CASSLGASGSSYNEQFF; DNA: TGTGCCAGCAGCTTAGGGGCCTCAGGGAGCTCCTACAATGAGCAGTTCTTC
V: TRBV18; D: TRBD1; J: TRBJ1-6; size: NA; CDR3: CASSSGQGTYNSPLHF; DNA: TGTGCCAGCTCATCAGGACAGGGGACCTATAATTCACCCCTCCACTTT
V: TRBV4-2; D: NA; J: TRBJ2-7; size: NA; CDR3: CASSQDQGGTYEQYF; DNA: TGTGCCAGCAGCCAAGATCAGGGGGGCACCTACGAGCAGTACTTC
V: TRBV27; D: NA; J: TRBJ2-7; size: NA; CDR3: CASSSSYEQYF; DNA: TGTGCCAGCAGTAGCTCCTACGAGCAGTACTTC
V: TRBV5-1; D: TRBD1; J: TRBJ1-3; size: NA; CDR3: CASSRAGTGASGNTIYF; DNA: TGCGCCAGCAGCCGAGCAGGGACAGGGGCGTCTGGAAACACCATATATTTT
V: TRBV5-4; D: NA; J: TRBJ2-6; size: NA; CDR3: CASSHIVGAPRSGANVLTF; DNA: TGTGCCAGCAGCCATATCGTGGGGGCCCCCCGGTCTGGGGCCAACGTCCTGACTTTC
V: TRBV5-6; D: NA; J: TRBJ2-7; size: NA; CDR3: CASGASSYEQYF; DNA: TGTGCCAGTGGGGCCAGCTCCTACGAGCAGTACTTC
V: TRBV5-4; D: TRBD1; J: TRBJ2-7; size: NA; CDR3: CASTAGGYELSYEQYF; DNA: TGTGCCAGCACCGCAGGGGGATACGAACTTTCCTACGAGCAGTACTTC
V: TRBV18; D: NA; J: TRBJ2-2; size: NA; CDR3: CASSPRQISPWDTGELFF; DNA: TGTGCCAGCTCACCGCGACAGATCTCCCCATGGGACACCGGGGAGCTGTTTTTT
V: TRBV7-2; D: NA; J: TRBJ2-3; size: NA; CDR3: CASSFLDGPRYF; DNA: TGTGCCAGCAGCTTTCTGGACGGGCCACGGTATTTT
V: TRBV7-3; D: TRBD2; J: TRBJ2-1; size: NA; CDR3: CASSSGTSRANEQFF; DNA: TGTGCCAGCAGCTCCGGGACTAGCAGGGCCAATGAGCAGTTCTTC